This passage covers 14 T cell receptor beta chains from one sample sequenced in a study of T-cell memory formation after mild COVID-19. Each CDR3 protein gets one entry after TCRdb re-called the 5' RACE reads with MiXCR. The data contain hundreds of thousands of distinct CDR3 sequences, 20% of them singletons. Specimen: PBMCs or a T cell subset sorted from them (not recorded which). Source of these receptors: an adult woman who had mild COVID-19 (a few samples of this study predate the infection). Cell type and time point are not known.

This clonotype has more than one count but fewer than ten. J is TRBJ1-4 and V is TRBV2; no firm D call. The CDR3 has 12 residues. Trimming removed 2 bases at V and 7 bases at J, with 5 bases between. Germline CDR1 SNHLY, CDR2 FYNNEI. Here the CDR3 reads CASSESGEKLFF. CDR3 coding DNA: TGTGCCAGCAGTGAATCCGGTGAAAAACTGTTTTTT.

This clonotype has at least ten counts. The chain carries TRBV4-3 and TRBJ2-1; 9 bases align to TRBD2. CDR3 size: 16 residues. V gave up 0 bases and J gave up 6 bases; unmatched junction bases: 6. CDR1 and CDR2 from the germline V gene are LGHNA and YSLEER. The CDR3 DNA reads TGCGCCAGCAGCCAAGATAGCGGGAGTGGGGGCAATGAGCAGTTCTTC. Its translation is CASSQDSGSGGNEQFF.

The chain carries TRBV29-1 and TRBJ2-1, with 9 bases that match TRBD2. The CDR3 loop spans 15 amino acids. Germline V gene sequence: CDR1 SQVTM, CDR2 ANQGSEA. V was pared by 0 bases and J by 8 bases, with 8 bases of the junction left unmatched. The CDR3 DNA sequence: TGCAGCGTTGAAGATCGGCTAGCGGGATCGGATGAGCAGTTCTTC. Amino acid sequence: CSVEDRLAGSDEQFF.

The chain employs TRBV5-5 and TRBJ2-7; 11 bases agree with TRBD1. The CDR3 is 15 amino acids. The germline V gene has CDR1 SGHKS and CDR2 YYEKEE (reference sequence). With V trimmed by 3 bases and J by 3 bases, 5 bases remained unmatched. CDR3 region: CASSWGQGGHYEQYF. The CDR3 DNA sequence: TGTGCCAGCAGCTGGGGACAGGGGGGACACTACGAGCAGTACTTC.

The rearrangement uses TRBV11-2 and TRBJ1-2; possibly TRBD1 for D (5 bases). Trimming shortened V by 7 bases and J by 4 bases, and 19 bases separated the two germline ends. Germline lookup yields CDR1 SGHAT and CDR2 FQNNGV. The CDR3 length is 15 residues. CDR3 in amino acids: CASTLWGSEGYGYTF. CDR3 coding DNA: TGTGCCAGCACCCTGTGGGGGTCGGAGGGCTATGGCTACACCTTC.

This clonotype was recorded a few times. The gene calls are TRBV24-1 and TRBJ2-3; a weak D match, TRBD2 (6 bases). With 8 bases removed from V and 0 bases from J, the gap between germline ends came to 8 bases. CDR1 and CDR2 from the germline V gene are KGHDR and SFDVKD. This CDR3 spans 13 amino acids. CDR3 nucleotides: TGTGCCACCACACGGGAGAGCACAGATACGCAGTATTTT. This translates into CATTRESTDTQYF.

The chain couples TRBV6-5 to TRBJ1-5, with D uncertain. Per the germline V gene, CDR1 is MNHEY and CDR2 is SVGAGI. V lost 6 bases to trimming and J lost 0 bases, with 9 bases between them. This CDR3 region has 14 residues. The CDR3 loop is CASSPRFSNQPQHF. The CDR3, as DNA: TGTGCCAGCAGCCCTAGGTTTAGCAATCAGCCCCAGCATTTT.

This clonotype was observed a few times. V usage is TRBV27 and J usage is TRBJ1-1, with TRBD1 as a possible D gene (6 bases). The V and J ends lost 6 bases and 3 bases respectively, with 14 bases between them. The CDR3 runs to 14 residues. Looked up from germline, CDR1 is MNHEY and CDR2 is SMNVEV (reference sequence). CDR3 in amino acids: CASSSIYRDTEAFF. The CDR3, as DNA: TGTGCCAGCAGCTCTATTTACAGGGACACTGAAGCTTTCTTT.

This clonotype has only a few counts. The chain recombines TRBV7-9 with TRBJ2-7; 12 nucleotides line up with TRBD2. Per germline, CDR1 SEHNR and CDR2 FQNEAQ (reference sequence). This CDR3 comprises 16 residues. Trimming removed 5 bases from V and 0 bases from J; junction bases left unmatched: 5. CDR3: CASSTLTSGSSYEQYF. The CDR3 DNA reads TGTGCCAGCAGCACCCTGACTAGCGGGAGCTCCTACGAGCAGTACTTC.

This clonotype occurred a few times. V and J are TRBV3-2 and TRBJ1-2; TRBD1 reflects the table's D call only, with no check against the DNA. TRBV3-2 is flagged as a pseudogene. The CDR3 has 18 amino acids. The DNA for the CDR3 is TGTGCCAGCAGCCAACCCCGGGACAGGCATTACAGATGGTATGGCTACACCTTC. It translates to CASSQPRDRHYRWYGYTF.

The rearrangement links TRBV11-2 to TRBJ2-4; the D gene is possibly TRBD1 (5 bases). V was pared by 1 base and J by 1 base, with 23 bases between. Germline loops: CDR1 SGHAT, CDR2 FQNNGV. The CDR3 contains 20 residues. The chain's CDR3 is CASSLGWAGSIGMAKNIQYF. The CDR3 DNA follows: TGTGCCAGCAGCTTAGGATGGGCAGGGTCTATAGGAATGGCCAAAAACATTCAGTACTTC.

This clonotype was observed at least ten times. The rearrangement uses TRBV5-8 and TRBJ2-3, with TRBD1 matching 7 bases. Germline CDR1 and CDR2: SGHTS and YDEGEE. The CDR3 has 14 amino acids. J lost 6 bases, V lost 6 bases, and 10 bases had no gene match. Here the CDR3 reads CASTRAGGYDTQYF. The CDR3 nucleotides are TGTGCCAGCACCCGGGCAGGGGGTTACGATACGCAGTATTTT.

This clonotype was counted only a few times. This chain uses TRBV12-3 or TRBV12-4 with TRBJ2-5, with D uncertain. The CDR3 consists of 12 residues. Trimming removed 2 bases from V and 2 bases from J, with 3 bases in between. CDR3 region: CASSLWQETQYF. As DNA, the CDR3 is TGTGCCAGCAGTTTATGGCAAGAGACCCAGTACTTC.

V and J are TRBV5-6 and TRBJ2-1, with 8 bases that match TRBD2. V dropped 7 bases and J dropped 3; count of bases not matched to a gene: 6. This CDR3 comprises 14 residues. Germline loops: CDR1 SGHDT, CDR2 YYEEEE. The DNA of the CDR3 is TGTGCCAGCCATGGAACTAGCGGCTACAATGAGCAGTTCTTC. Protein sequence: CASHGTSGYNEQFF.